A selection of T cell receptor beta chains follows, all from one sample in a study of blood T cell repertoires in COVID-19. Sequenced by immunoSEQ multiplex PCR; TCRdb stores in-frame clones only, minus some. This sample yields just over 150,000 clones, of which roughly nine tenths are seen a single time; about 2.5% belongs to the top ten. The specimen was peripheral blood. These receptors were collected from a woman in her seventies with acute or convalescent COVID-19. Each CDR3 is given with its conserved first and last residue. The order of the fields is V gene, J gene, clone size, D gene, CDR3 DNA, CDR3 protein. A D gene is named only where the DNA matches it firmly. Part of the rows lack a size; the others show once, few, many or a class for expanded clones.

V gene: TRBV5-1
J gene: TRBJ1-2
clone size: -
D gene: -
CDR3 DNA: TGCGCCAGCAGGGCCGAAAACTATGGCTACACCTTC
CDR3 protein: CASRAENYGYTF

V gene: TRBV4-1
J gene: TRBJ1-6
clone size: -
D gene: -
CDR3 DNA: TGCGCCAGCAGCCAGCAGACAGCCTCCTATAATTCACCCCTCCACTTT
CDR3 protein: CASSQQTASYNSPLHF

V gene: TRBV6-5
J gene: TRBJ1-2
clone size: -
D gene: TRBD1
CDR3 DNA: TGTGCCAGGAACAGGGGAAGGGTTCGGGGGTATGGCTACACCTTC
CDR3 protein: CARNRGRVRGYGYTF

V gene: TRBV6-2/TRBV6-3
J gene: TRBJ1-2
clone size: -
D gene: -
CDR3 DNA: TGTGCCAGCAGTTCCCGGGACTCATCAGGGTATGGCTACACCTTC
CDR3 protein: CASSSRDSSGYGYTF

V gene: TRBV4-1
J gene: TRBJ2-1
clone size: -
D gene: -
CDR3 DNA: TGCGCCAGCAGCCAAGAAGTAGGGGTCTACAATGAGCAGTTCTTC
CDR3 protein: CASSQEVGVYNEQFF

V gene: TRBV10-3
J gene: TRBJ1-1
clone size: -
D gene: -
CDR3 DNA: TGTGCCATCAGTGCGGGACAAGAAGCTTTCTTT
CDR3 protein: CAISAGQEAFF

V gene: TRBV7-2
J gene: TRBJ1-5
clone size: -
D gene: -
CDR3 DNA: TGTGCCAGCAGCTTAGTGAGCCATCAGCCCCAGCATTTT
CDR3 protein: CASSLVSHQPQHF

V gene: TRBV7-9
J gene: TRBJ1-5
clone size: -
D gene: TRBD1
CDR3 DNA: TGTGCCAGCAGCCCACTCCCCCTTTCCGGGACAGGGGTCAATCAGCCCCAGCATTTT
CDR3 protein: CASSPLPLSGTGVNQPQHF

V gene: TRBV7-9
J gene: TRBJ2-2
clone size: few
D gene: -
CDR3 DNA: TGTGCCAGCAGCTCCACAGGGAGGGGAACCGGGGAGCTGTTTTTT
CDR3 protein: CASSSTGRGTGELFF

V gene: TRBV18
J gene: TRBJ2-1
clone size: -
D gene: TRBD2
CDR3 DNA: TGTGCCAGCTCACCAGTCCTAGCGGGAACTACACAGTTCTTC
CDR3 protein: CASSPVLAGTTQFF

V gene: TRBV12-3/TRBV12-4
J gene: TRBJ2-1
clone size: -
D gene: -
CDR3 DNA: TGTGCCAGCAGCCCCGAGTCCCATGAGCAGTTCTTC
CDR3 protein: CASSPESHEQFF

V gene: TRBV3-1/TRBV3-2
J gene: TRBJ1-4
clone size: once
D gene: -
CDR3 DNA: TGTGCCAGCAGTCACGGTGGGGGGGGAGCAACTAATGAAAAACTGTTTTTT
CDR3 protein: CASSHGGGGATNEKLFF

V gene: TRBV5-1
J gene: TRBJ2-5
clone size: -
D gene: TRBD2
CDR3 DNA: TGCGCCAGCAGTCTGGGGGGGCTAGCGGGGAAAGAGACCCAGTACTTC
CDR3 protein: CASSLGGLAGKETQYF

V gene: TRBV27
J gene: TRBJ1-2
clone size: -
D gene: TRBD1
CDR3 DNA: TGTGCCAGCAGTGTCCTAGGACAGGGTAACTATGGCTACACCTTC
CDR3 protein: CASSVLGQGNYGYTF

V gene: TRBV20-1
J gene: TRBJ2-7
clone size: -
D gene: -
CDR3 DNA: TGCAGTGCTAGAGTAGGCCCGGGACTCTACTTC
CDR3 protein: CSARVGPGLYF

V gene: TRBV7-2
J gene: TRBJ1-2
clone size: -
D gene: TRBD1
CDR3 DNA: TGTGCCAGCAGCTCCAGGGGGCAGCAGGCCTATGGCTACACCTTC
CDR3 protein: CASSSRGQQAYGYTF

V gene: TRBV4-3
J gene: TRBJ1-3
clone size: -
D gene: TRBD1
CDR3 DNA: TGCGCCAGCAGCCCCGGTGGGACAGCTGGAAACACCATATATTTT
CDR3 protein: CASSPGGTAGNTIYF

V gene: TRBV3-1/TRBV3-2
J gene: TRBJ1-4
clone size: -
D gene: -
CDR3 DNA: TGTGCCAGCAGCCAGGACGGGAGCAGTAGTGAAAAACTGTTTTTT
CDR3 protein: CASSQDGSSSEKLFF

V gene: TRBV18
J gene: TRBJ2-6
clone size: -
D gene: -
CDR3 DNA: TGTGCCAGCTCACCAGGGTCCAGGGCTGGGGCCAACGTCCTGACTTTC
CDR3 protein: CASSPGSRAGANVLTF

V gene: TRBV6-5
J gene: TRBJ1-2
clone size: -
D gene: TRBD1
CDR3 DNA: TGTGCCAGCAGTTACGAGGGGGCGCGAGGAGGCTACACCTTC
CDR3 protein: CASSYEGARGGYTF

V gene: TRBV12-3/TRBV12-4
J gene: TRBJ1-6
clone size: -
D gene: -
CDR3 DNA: TGTGCCAGCAGCCCAGAGAGGAATTCACCCCTCCACTTT
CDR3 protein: CASSPERNSPLHF

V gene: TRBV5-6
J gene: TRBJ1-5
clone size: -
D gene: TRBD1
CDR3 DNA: TGTGCCAGCAGCACGACAGGGGGGGATCAGCCCCAGCATTTT
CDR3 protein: CASSTTGGDQPQHF

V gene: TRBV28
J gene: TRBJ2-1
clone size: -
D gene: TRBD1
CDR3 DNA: TGTGCCAGCAGAGAGGACAGGAGAGCCTACAATGAGCAGTTCTTC
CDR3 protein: CASREDRRAYNEQFF

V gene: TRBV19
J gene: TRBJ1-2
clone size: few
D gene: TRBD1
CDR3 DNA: TGTGCCAGTAACAGACAGGGCGGCTATGGCTACACCTTC
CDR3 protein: CASNRQGGYGYTF

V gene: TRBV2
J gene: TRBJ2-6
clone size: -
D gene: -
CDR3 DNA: TGTGCCAGCAGGGCGGCAGACTCTGGGGCCAACGTCCTGACTTTC
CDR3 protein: CASRAADSGANVLTF

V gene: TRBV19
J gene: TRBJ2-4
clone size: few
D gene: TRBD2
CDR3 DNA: TGTGCCAGTAGTACCCCGACTAGCGGGGGGGCAAACATTCAGTACTTC
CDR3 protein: CASSTPTSGGANIQYF

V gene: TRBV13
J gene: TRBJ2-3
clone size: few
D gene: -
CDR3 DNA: TGTGCCAGCAGCACACCCGCATCTTATGCTAGCAGGACAGATACGCAGTATTTT
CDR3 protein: CASSTPASYASRTDTQYF

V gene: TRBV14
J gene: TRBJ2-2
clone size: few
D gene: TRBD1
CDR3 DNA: TGTGCCAGCAGCCAAGCCGACAGGGTGACCGGGGAGCTGTTTTTT
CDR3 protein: CASSQADRVTGELFF

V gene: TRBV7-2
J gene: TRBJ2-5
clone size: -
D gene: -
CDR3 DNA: TGTGCCAGCAGCTTGGTCCGTAGCAATGGAGAGACCCAGAACTTC
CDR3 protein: CASSLVRSNGETQNF

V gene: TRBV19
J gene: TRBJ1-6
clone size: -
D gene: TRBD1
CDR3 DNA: TGTGCCAGTACCAACACAGGGGGCATTGGTAATTCACCCCTCCACTTT
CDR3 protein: CASTNTGGIGNSPLHF

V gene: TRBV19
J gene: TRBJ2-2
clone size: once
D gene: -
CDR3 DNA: TGTGCCAGTAGCACGCCGGGAGAAAAACCCGGGGAGCTGTTTTTT
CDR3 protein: CASSTPGEKPGELFF

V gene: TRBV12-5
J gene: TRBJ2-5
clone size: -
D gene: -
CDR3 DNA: TGTGCTAGTGGTCCCTCCGGTGGGGGGGAGACCCAGTACTTC
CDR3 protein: CASGPSGGGETQYF

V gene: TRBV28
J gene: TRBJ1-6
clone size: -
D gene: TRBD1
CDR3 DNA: TGTGCCAGCAGTTTAATCCTTACAGGGGGCGTAGATTCACCCCTCCACTTT
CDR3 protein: CASSLILTGGVDSPLHF

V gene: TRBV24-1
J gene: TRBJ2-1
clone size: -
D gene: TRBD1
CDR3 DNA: TGTGCCACCAGTGATTTTACAGGGGGCGTTCGGAATGAGCAGTTCTTC
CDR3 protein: CATSDFTGGVRNEQFF

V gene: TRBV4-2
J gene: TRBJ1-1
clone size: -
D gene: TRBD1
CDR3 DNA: TGTGCCAGCAGCCGGCACGGGACAGACATGAACACTGAAGCTTTCTTT
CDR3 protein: CASSRHGTDMNTEAFF

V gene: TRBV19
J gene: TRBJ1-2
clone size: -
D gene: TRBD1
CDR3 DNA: TGTGCCAGTAGTATAACCGGACAGGGGGCGAGAGGCTACACCTTC
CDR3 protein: CASSITGQGARGYTF

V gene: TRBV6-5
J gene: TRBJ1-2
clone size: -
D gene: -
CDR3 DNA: TGTGCCAGCAGTTACTCAGGGGGAAACTATGGCTACACCTTC
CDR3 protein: CASSYSGGNYGYTF

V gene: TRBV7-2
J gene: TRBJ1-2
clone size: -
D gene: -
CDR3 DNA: TGTGCCAGCAGCTCACAGGGATACTATGGCTACACCTTC
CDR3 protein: CASSSQGYYGYTF

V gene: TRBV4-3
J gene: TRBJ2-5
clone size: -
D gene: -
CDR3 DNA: TGCGCCAGCAGCCAAACGGGATCTCGGGGTCAAGAGACCCAGTACTTC
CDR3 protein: CASSQTGSRGQETQYF

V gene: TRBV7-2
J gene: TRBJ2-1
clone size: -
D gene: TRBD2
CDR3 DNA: TGTGCCAGCAGCTTCGGCGGGGGGGACAATGAGCAGTTCTTC
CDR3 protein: CASSFGGGDNEQFF

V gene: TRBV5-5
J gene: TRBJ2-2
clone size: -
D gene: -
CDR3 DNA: TGTGCCAGCAATCTCGGACAGAACACCGGGGAGCTGTTTTTT
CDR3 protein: CASNLGQNTGELFF

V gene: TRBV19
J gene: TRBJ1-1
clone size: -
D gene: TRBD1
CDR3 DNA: TGTGCCAGTAGTATCGGACAGGTCCTCAGCACTGAAGCTTTCTTT
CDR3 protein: CASSIGQVLSTEAFF

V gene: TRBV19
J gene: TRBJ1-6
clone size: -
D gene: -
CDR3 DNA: TGTGCCAGTAGTATCAAGCAGGGTAGTTCACCCCTCCACTTT
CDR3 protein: CASSIKQGSSPLHF

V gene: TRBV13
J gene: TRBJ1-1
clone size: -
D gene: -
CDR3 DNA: TGTGCCAGCAGCTTAGTTAAGGGGCTGAACACTGAAGCTTTCTTT
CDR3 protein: CASSLVKGLNTEAFF

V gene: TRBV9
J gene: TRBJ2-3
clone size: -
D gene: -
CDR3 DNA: TGTGCCAGCAGCGTAGACCTACTTACAGGTTCCCGCACAGATACGCAGTATTTT
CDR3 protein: CASSVDLLTGSRTDTQYF

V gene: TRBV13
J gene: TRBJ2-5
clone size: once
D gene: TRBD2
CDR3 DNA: TGTGCCAGCAGCCAACATGACCGGGGGGATTTAAAGACCCAGTACTTC
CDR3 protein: CASSQHDRGDLKTQYF

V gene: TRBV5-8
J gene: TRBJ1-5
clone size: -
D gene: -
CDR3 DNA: TGTGCCAGCAGCTTGGCGACAGACCGGAATCAGCCCCAGCATTTT
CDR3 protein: CASSLATDRNQPQHF

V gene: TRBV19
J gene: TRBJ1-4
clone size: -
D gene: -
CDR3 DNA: TGTGCCAGTAGTTACAGGGAAGGCGATGAAAAACTGTTTTTT
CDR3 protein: CASSYREGDEKLFF

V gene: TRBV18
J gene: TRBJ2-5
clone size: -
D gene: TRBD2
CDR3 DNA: TGTGCCAGCTCACTGACTAGCGGGGAGACCCAGTACTTC
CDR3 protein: CASSLTSGETQYF

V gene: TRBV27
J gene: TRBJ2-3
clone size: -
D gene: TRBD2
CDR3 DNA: TGTGCCAGCAGTTTGACCGGGACTAGCAGAGATACGCAGTATTTT
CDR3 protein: CASSLTGTSRDTQYF

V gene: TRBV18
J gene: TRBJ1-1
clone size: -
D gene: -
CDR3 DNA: TGTGCCAGCTCACCACAGGGCCAGGGGGAAGCTTTCTTT
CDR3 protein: CASSPQGQGEAFF

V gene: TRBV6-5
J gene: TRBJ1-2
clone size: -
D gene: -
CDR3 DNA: TGTGCCAGCAGTTACGAGACTAACTATGGCTACACCTTC
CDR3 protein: CASSYETNYGYTF

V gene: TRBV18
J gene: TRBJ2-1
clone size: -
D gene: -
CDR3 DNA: TGTGCCAGCTCACCAACTGATTTTTGGCGGGGTGAGCAGTTCTTC
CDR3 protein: CASSPTDFWRGEQFF

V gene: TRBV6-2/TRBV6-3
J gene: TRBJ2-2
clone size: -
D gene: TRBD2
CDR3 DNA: TGTGCCAGCAGTTACCCTCCGGGGGGGACGAACACCGGGGAGCTGTTTTTT
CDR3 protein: CASSYPPGGTNTGELFF

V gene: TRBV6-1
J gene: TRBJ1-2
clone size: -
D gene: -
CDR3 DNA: TGTGCCAGCAGTGAAGCGTTTTCACAGCATCCTAACTATGGCTACACCTTC
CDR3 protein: CASSEAFSQHPNYGYTF

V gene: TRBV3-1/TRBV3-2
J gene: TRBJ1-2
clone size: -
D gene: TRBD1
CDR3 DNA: TGTGCCAGCAGCCTAGGACAGGGGTTAAACTATGGCTACACCTTC
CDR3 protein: CASSLGQGLNYGYTF

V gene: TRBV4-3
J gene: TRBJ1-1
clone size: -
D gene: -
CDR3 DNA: TGCGCCAGCAGCCAGTACTGGCAACAGCTGAACACTGAAGCTTTCTTT
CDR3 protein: CASSQYWQQLNTEAFF

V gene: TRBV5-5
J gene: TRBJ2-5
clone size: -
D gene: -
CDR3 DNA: TGTGCCAGCAGCTTAATAGCGGCGTCCGGCCAAGAGACCCAGTACTTC
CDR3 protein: CASSLIAASGQETQYF

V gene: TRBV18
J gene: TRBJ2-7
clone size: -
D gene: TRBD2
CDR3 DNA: TGTGCCAGCTCACCGAACTCACCGGGGGGGGGTTCCTACGAGCAGTACTTC
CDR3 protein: CASSPNSPGGGSYEQYF